Only one count was recorded for the clone carrying this TCR beta chain. The sample is drawn from a study of blood T cell repertoires in COVID-19. For the study at large: Some COVID-19 samples were acute and others convalescent; all came from the United States, Italy and Spain.

The repertoire was sequenced with immunoSEQ multiplex PCR; TCRdb's copy has only in-frame clones and lacks some. The data hold about 120,000 clones, with roughly 81% observed a single time. The sequencing input was peripheral blood. The receptor's source is a human donor in a cohort sampled during active COVID-19.

The CDR3 loop reads CASSFRDARNTEAFF. CDR3 in DNA: TGTGCCAGCAGCTTCAGGGATGCGAGGAACACTGAAGCTTTCTTT. V usage is TRBV11-2 and J usage is TRBJ1-1; perhaps TRBD1 as D (5 bases). Germline CDR1 SGHAT, CDR2 FQNNGV. The CDR3 loop spans 15 amino acids. Trimming took off 3 bases at V and 1 base at J, with 12 bases between the two ends.